The rows below give T cell receptor beta chains drawn from one sample of a study of post-analysis software for immune sequencing data. TCRdb called the PCR reads again in MiXCR, with one record for every CDR3 protein. Found here are a few hundred thousand distinct CDR3 sequences, approximately 33% of them singletons; the top ten hold roughly 13%. Sequencing was done on a sample of blood. The receptors here all came from a girl aged 10 to 17 with multiple sclerosis. Each CDR3 is given without its conserved first and last residue. A D gene is named only where the DNA matches it firmly. The size entry is marked missing in some rows and otherwise reads once, few, many or a size class.

j_call: TRBJ2-5
d_call: -
clone_size: -
v_call: TRBV20-1
cdr3_aa: SAREEGGVSYGQY

j_call: TRBJ2-1
d_call: TRBD2
clone_size: few
v_call: TRBV25-1
cdr3_aa: ASSGDSGGSVYNEQF

j_call: TRBJ1-2
d_call: TRBD1
clone_size: few
v_call: TRBV20-1
cdr3_aa: SARDRQGHGYT

j_call: TRBJ1-1
d_call: -
clone_size: few
v_call: TRBV7-8
cdr3_aa: ASRDEVSSEAF

j_call: TRBJ2-7
d_call: -
clone_size: -
v_call: TRBV15
cdr3_aa: ATSRDQLSSYEQY

j_call: TRBJ2-5
d_call: TRBD2
clone_size: few
v_call: TRBV7-9
cdr3_aa: ASSLNLAGADWAQY

j_call: TRBJ2-5
d_call: TRBD2
clone_size: -
v_call: TRBV11-1
cdr3_aa: ASSLAVIAALSGGKPNQETQY

j_call: TRBJ1-5
d_call: TRBD1
clone_size: -
v_call: TRBV7-8
cdr3_aa: ASSSRGLPSNQPPH

j_call: TRBJ1-1
d_call: TRBD1
clone_size: many
v_call: TRBV4-1
cdr3_aa: ASRSRDSEAF

j_call: TRBJ1-4
d_call: -
clone_size: -
v_call: TRBV6-5
cdr3_aa: ASRLGVWDGDNEKLF

j_call: TRBJ1-4
d_call: -
clone_size: -
v_call: TRBV28
cdr3_aa: ASSAMTGANEKLF

j_call: TRBJ2-7
d_call: TRBD2
clone_size: few
v_call: TRBV7-2
cdr3_aa: ASSPTLAGVSRGSYEQY

j_call: TRBJ2-5
d_call: TRBD1
clone_size: once
v_call: TRBV28
cdr3_aa: ASSRGGTGAETQY

j_call: TRBJ2-5
d_call: TRBD2
clone_size: few
v_call: TRBV5-5
cdr3_aa: ASSLAAGVDETQY

j_call: TRBJ2-5
d_call: -
clone_size: -
v_call: TRBV5-1
cdr3_aa: ASSSTFSGSRETQY

j_call: TRBJ2-5
d_call: -
clone_size: many
v_call: TRBV10-3
cdr3_aa: AISESIAKGQETQY

j_call: TRBJ2-7
d_call: -
clone_size: -
v_call: TRBV12-3/TRBV12-4
cdr3_aa: ASTLEGFGYEQY